A single sample gave rise to the 20 T cell receptor beta chains below, sequenced in a study of CD8 T cells in Susac syndrome. cDNA came from roughly 0.47 to 1 ug RNA primed by random hexamers. Each CDR3 protein gets one entry after TCRdb re-called the immunoSEQ multiplex PCR reads with MiXCR. The sample carries roughly 89,000 distinct CDR3 sequences, roughly 96% recorded once. Sequencing was carried out using CD8+ T cells from PBMCs. These receptor sequences come from a human donor with Susac syndrome.

This rearrangement joins TRBV9 to TRBJ2-1; TRBD1 matches at 8 bases. This CDR3 is built from 13 residues. Germline trimming cut 4 bases from V and 7 bases from J; bases unmatched to any gene: 4. Germline-derived CDR1 and CDR2 are SGDLS and YYNGEE. The CDR3 protein is CASSPRTGNEQFF. CDR3 coding DNA: TGTGCCAGCAGCCCCCGGACAGGGAATGAGCAGTTCTTC.

The genes are TRBV5-4 and TRBJ2-3; unclear D gene. There are 13 residues in the CDR3. Per germline, CDR1 SGHNT and CDR2 YYREEE (reference sequence). V was trimmed by 4 bases and J by 2 bases, leaving 8 bases between them. CDR3 nucleotides: TGTGCCAGCAGCGCATGGAACACAGATACGCAGTATTTT. It is translated as CASSAWNTDTQYF.

This chain connects TRBV29-1 to TRBJ1-2, with D unclear. Trimming took off 6 bases at V and 4 bases at J, with 15 bases between the two ends. Germline values: CDR1 SQVTM, CDR2 ANQGSEA. The CDR3 runs to 13 residues. The CDR3 DNA sequence: TGCAGCGTGTCCCCGACGGCTCCCTATGGCTACACCTTC. Protein: CSVSPTAPYGYTF. The complete variable domain, with remaining parts taken from reference TRBV29-1 and TRBJ1-2, reads SAVISQKPSRDICQRGTSLTIQCQVDSQVTMMFWYRQQPGQSLTLIATANQGSEATYESGFVIDKFPISRPNLTFSTLTVSNMSPEDSSIYLCSVSPTAPYGYTFGSGTRLTVV.

The chain joins TRBV27 to TRBJ1-1, with D unresolved. V lost 6 bases and J lost 1, with 12 bases in between. The CDR3 is 14 residues long. Germline CDR1 is MNHEY and CDR2 is SMNVEV (reference sequence). CDR3 loop: CASRRELQNTEAFF. The CDR3, as DNA: TGTGCCAGCAGACGGGAACTGCAGAACACTGAAGCTTTCTTT.

V and J are TRBV29-1 and TRBJ1-4; possibly TRBD1 for D (5 bases). Germline CDR1 and CDR2: SQVTM and ANQGSEA. Trimming removed 7 bases at V and 8 bases at J, with 14 bases between. The CDR3 has 12 amino acids. The CDR3 coding sequence is TGCAGCGCCGGGGACGACGGCGAAAAACTGTTTTTT. Encoded protein: CSAGDDGEKLFF.

V usage is TRBV4-3 and J usage is TRBJ2-7, with D perhaps assigned TRBD1 or TRBD2 (5 bases each). Germline V lookup: CDR1 LGHNA, CDR2 YSLEER. The CDR3 consists of 14 residues. The V gene lost 0 bases and the J gene lost 1 base, with 7 bases spanning the gap. CDR3 sequence (DNA): TGCGCCAGCAGCCAAGAGAGGGGTTCCTACGAGCAGTACTTC. It specifies CASSQERGSYEQYF.

This rearrangement joins TRBV28 to TRBJ2-7; 13 bases are a match to TRBD2. V gave up 7 bases and J gave up 6 bases; unmatched junction bases: 9. This CDR3 contains 15 residues. Germline CDR1 is MDHEN and CDR2 is SYDVKM. CDR3 nucleotides: TGTGCCAGCAAGTCGGGACTAGCGGGGTCCCTCGAGCAGTACTTC. Its protein product is CASKSGLAGSLEQYF.

This chain links TRBV27 with TRBJ2-6, with D hard to call. Deletions cut 6 bases from V and 2 bases from J, with 11 bases between. Per the germline V gene, CDR1 is MNHEY and CDR2 is SMNVEV (reference sequence). This CDR3 is 15 amino acids long. CDR3 region: CASSPIGAGANVLTF. CDR3 DNA sequence: TGTGCCAGCAGCCCTATCGGCGCTGGGGCCAACGTCCTGACTTTC.

The gene calls are TRBV7-2 and TRBJ2-7, with no clear D. This CDR3 has 14 amino acids. Trimming removed 1 base at V and 2 bases at J, with 9 bases between. The germline CDR1 and CDR2 sequences are SGHTA and FQGNSA. CDR3 nucleotide sequence: TGTGCCAGCAGCTTAGGGTGGCCAGCCTACGAGCAGTACGTC. Its protein product is CASSLGWPAYEQYV.

The genes are TRBV2 and TRBJ2-5, with D possibly being TRBD2 (7 bases). Germline assignment: CDR1 SNHLY and CDR2 FYNNEI. The CDR3 totals 15 residues. V gave up 2 bases and J gave up 3 bases, with 13 bases separating them. CDR3 amino acids: CASSEWGGWEETQYF. CDR3 sequence (DNA): TGTGCCAGCAGTGAATGGGGGGGCTGGGAAGAGACCCAGTACTTC.

J is TRBJ2-5 and V is TRBV29-1; no clear D gene. The CDR3 runs 11 residues. Germline CDR1 and CDR2: SQVTM and ANQGSEA. The CDR3 loop is CAAEGRETQYF. The CDR3 nucleotides are TGCGCGGCGGAAGGCAGAGAGACCCAGTACTTC.

The chain couples TRBV28 to TRBJ1-5; TRBD1 is a possible D gene (5 bases). Germline-derived CDR1 and CDR2 are MDHEN and SYDVKM. V was shortened by 2 bases and J by 6 bases, with 17 bases between the two germline ends. The CDR3 is 16 residues long. CDR3 bases: TGTGCCAGCAGTTTACTGCCTGGCCAGGGTATTCAGCCCCAGCATTTT. This gives the protein CASSLLPGQGIQPQHF.

The chain recombines TRBV5-1 with TRBJ2-5; TRBD2 aligns across 7 bases. The CDR3 spans 14 residues. Germline V lookup: CDR1 SGHRS, CDR2 YFSETQ. Germline trimming cut 1 base from V and 2 bases from J; bases unmatched to any gene: 2. CDR3 nucleotides: TGCGCCAGCAGCTTGTGGGGGGGACAAGAGACCCAGTACTTC. Encoded protein: CASSLWGGQETQYF.

This clonotype was recorded once. V gene TRBV29-1 combines with J gene TRBJ2-1, with D possibly TRBD2 on 6 matching bases. Germline assignment: CDR1 SQVTM and CDR2 ANQGSEA. The CDR3 has 14 amino acids. The ends were cut back, 7 bases at V and 12 bases at J, with 25 bases in the middle. As DNA, the CDR3 is TGCAGCGCCACACCTAGCGATCGATCGTATGGGCAGTTCTTC. This encodes CSATPSDRSYGQFF.

This chain links TRBV20-1 with TRBJ2-5, with 7 bases identical to TRBD1. V lost 6 bases to trimming and J lost 1 base; unmatched junction nucleotides: 8. Germline lookup yields CDR1 DFQATT and CDR2 SNEGSKA (reference sequence). This CDR3 spans 14 amino acids. The CDR3 spells CSATPTGVQETQYF. For the CDR3, the DNA is TGCAGTGCAACACCTACAGGGGTCCAAGAGACCCAGTACTTC.

This sequence joins TRBV20-1 and TRBJ2-3; 9 bases fit TRBD1. The J segment lost 4 bases and the V segment lost 3 bases, leaving 8 bases of the junction unmatched. Germline lookup yields CDR1 DFQATT and CDR2 SNEGSKA (reference sequence). This CDR3 contains 15 residues. For the CDR3, the DNA is TGCAGTGCTAGGGAGGACAGGGGACTCGCAGATACGCAGTATTTT. Translation: CSAREDRGLADTQYF.

V usage is TRBV7-8 and J usage is TRBJ2-5; D unresolved. Germline V CDR1 and CDR2: SGHVS, FQNEAQ. The CDR3 covers 14 residues. Deletions cut 4 bases from V and 4 bases from J, with 13 bases between. This chain's CDR3 is CASSYLGFGETQYF. CDR3 coding DNA: TGTGCCAGCAGCTACCTCGGGTTCGGAGAGACCCAGTACTTC.

This CDR3 is CASSLDSWPDTQYF. The CDR3 bases are TGTGCCAGCAGTTTAGATAGCTGGCCAGATACGCAGTATTTT. This sequence joins TRBV12-3 or TRBV12-4 and TRBJ2-3; no clear D. Trimming stripped 1 base from V and 4 bases from J, with 9 bases between. CDR3 size: 14 residues.

The sample holds one count of this clonotype. This chain uses TRBV11-2 with TRBJ2-5; tentatively, D is TRBD2 (5 bases). The CDR3 length is 15 residues. With 3 bases removed from V and 5 bases from J, the gap between germline ends came to 16 bases. The V gene's germline CDR1 is SGHAT and CDR2 FQNNGV. This CDR3 reads CASSFLPPSRETQYF. The CDR3, as DNA: TGTGCCAGCAGCTTCCTACCGCCTAGCCGGGAGACCCAGTACTTC.

The J gene is TRBJ2-7, the V gene TRBV9, with TRBD1 matching 7 bases. Trimming removed 3 bases from V and 5 bases from J; junction bases left unmatched: 2. This CDR3 is 12 amino acids long. CDR1 and CDR2 (germline): SGDLS, YYNGEE. The CDR3 DNA reads TGTGCCAGCAGCGGACAGGGCCACGAGCAGTACTTC. Its protein is CASSGQGHEQYF.